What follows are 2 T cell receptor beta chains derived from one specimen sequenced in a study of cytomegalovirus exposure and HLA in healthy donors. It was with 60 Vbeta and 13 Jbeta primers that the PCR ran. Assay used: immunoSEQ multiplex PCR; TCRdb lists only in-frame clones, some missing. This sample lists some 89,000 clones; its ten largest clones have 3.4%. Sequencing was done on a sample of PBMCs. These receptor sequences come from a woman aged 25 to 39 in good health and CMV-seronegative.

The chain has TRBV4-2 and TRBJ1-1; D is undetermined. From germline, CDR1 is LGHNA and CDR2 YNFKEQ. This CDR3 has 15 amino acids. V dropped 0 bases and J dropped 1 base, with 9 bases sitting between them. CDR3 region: CASSQERGWNTEAFF. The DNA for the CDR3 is TGTGCCAGCAGCCAAGAACGGGGTTGGAACACTGAAGCTTTCTTT.

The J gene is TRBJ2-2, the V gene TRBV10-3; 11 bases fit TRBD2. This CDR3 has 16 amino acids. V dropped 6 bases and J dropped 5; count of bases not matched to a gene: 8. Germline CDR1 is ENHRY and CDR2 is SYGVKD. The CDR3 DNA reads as TGTGCCATCAGAGCGGGACTAGCGGAGAAAACCGGGGAGCTGTTTTTT. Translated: CAIRAGLAEKTGELFF.